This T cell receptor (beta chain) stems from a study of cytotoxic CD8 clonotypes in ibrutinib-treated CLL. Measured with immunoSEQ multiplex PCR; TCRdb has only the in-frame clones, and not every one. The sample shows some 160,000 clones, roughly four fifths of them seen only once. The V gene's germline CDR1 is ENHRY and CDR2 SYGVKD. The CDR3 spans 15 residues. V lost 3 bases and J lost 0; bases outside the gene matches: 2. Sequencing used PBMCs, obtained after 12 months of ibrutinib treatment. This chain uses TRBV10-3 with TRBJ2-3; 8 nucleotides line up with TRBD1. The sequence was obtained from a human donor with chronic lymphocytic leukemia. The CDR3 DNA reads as TGTGCCATCAGTGAAGACAGGGGTAGCACAGATACGCAGTATTTT. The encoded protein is CAISEDRGSTDTQYF.